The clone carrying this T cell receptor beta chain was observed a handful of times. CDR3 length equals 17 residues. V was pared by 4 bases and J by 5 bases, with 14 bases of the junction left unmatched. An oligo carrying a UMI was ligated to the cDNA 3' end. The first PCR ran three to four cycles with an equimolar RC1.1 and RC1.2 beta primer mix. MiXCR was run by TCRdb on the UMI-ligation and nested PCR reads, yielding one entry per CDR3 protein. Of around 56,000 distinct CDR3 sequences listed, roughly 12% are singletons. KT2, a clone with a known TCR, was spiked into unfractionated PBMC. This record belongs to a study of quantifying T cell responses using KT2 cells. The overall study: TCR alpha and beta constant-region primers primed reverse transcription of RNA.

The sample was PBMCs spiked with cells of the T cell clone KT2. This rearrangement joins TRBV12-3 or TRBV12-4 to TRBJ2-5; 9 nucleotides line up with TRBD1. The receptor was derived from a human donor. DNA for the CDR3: TGTGCCAGCAGTTCGCCGCCAGGGACAGGGTTTGAGGAGACCCAGTACTTC. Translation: CASSSPPGTGFEETQYF.